Below are 12 T cell receptor beta chains sequenced from a single sample in a study of OX40 agonist ivuxolimab in advanced cancers. The repertoire was sequenced with immunoSEQ multiplex PCR; TCRdb's copy has only in-frame clones and lacks some. The data hold 65,000 to 95,000 clones, with around 94% observed a single time. The starting material was CD4+ or CD8+ T cells sorted from blood, obtained in a trial of the OX40 agonist ivuxolimab. These receptors were obtained from an adult with an advanced solid tumor such as melanoma, head and neck, liver or kidney cancer.

This chain uses TRBV4-3 with TRBJ2-7; D may be TRBD2 (6 bases). Trimming cost V 1 base and J 4 bases, with 14 bases left between them. Germline V lookup: CDR1 LGHNA, CDR2 YSLEER. This CDR3 region has 15 residues. The CDR3 protein is CASSQVFGGRYEQYF. As DNA, the CDR3 is TGCGCCAGCAGCCAAGTCTTCGGAGGGAGGTACGAGCAGTACTTC.

The chain couples TRBV4-3 to TRBJ2-5; TRBD2 matches at 8 bases. Germline-derived CDR1 and CDR2 are LGHNA and YSLEER. J gave up 5 bases and V 0 bases, and 14 bases lay outside the gene matches. CDR3 length equals 18 residues. The CDR3 loop is CASSQEAPPGGRPETQYF. In DNA form, the CDR3 reads TGCGCCAGCAGCCAAGAGGCCCCCCCCGGCGGGAGGCCGGAGACCCAGTACTTC.

V is TRBV6-5 and J is TRBJ2-2; perhaps TRBD2 as D (6 bases). The V end was cut by 6 bases, the J end by 9 bases, with 20 bases between. The length of the CDR3 is 15 residues. Germline V CDR1 and CDR2: MNHEY, SVGAGI. The CDR3 DNA reads TGTGCCAGCAGCTACGACGGGAGCCCGCTGCGGGAGCTGTTTTTT. It codes for CASSYDGSPLRELFF.

The chain links TRBV19 to TRBJ2-7, with TRBD1 identical over 8 bases. J gave up 4 bases and V 4 bases, and 9 bases lay outside the gene matches. There are 15 residues in the CDR3. The germline CDR1 and CDR2 sequences are LNHDA and SQIVND (reference sequence). CDR3 sequence: CASSRGTGMTYEQYF. The CDR3 nucleotides are TGTGCCAGTAGTAGGGGGACAGGCATGACTTACGAGCAGTACTTC. Variable domain in full (rest from reference TRBV19 and TRBJ2-7): DGGITQSPKYLFRKEGQNVTLSCEQNLNHDAMYWYRQDPGQGLRLIYYSQIVNDFQKGDIAEGYSVSREKKESFPLTVTSAQKNPTAFYLCASSRGTGMTYEQYFGPGTRLTVT.

This chain links TRBV5-1 with TRBJ1-1; D call uncertain. Germline CDR1 is SGHRS and CDR2 is YFSETQ. The V and J ends lost 2 bases and 0 bases respectively, with 11 bases between them. The CDR3 runs 15 residues. Written as DNA, the CDR3 is TGCGCCAGCAGCTTAATTTACGGCTTGAACACTGAAGCTTTCTTT. Amino acid sequence: CASSLIYGLNTEAFF.

The rearrangement uses TRBV11-1 and TRBJ2-1; 7 nucleotides agree with TRBD1. J was trimmed by 5 bases and V by 5 bases; bases with no gene match: 6. This CDR3 is built from 14 residues. The germline V gene has CDR1 SGHAT and CDR2 FQDESV (reference sequence). As DNA, the CDR3 is TGTGCCAGCAGCGCCACAGGGGAAGACAATGAGCAGTTCTTC. The encoded protein is CASSATGEDNEQFF.

The chain has TRBV6-1 and TRBJ2-3; no firm D call. The ends were cut back, 7 bases at V and 6 bases at J, with 14 bases in the middle. There are 13 residues in the CDR3. Germline CDR1 is MNHNS and CDR2 is SASEGT. The CDR3 sequence is CASKDPWSDTQYF. Written as DNA, the CDR3 is TGTGCCAGCAAGGACCCTTGGTCGGATACGCAGTATTTT.

This clone was seen a single time. The genes are TRBV13 and TRBJ1-2; D might be TRBD1 (6 bases). The CDR3 contains 12 residues. V lost 2 bases, J lost 8 bases, and 9 bases lay in between. Germline V gives CDR1 PRHDT, CDR2 FYEKMQ (reference sequence). The CDR3 region is CASSLPGEGYTF. DNA of the CDR3: TGTGCCAGCAGCTTACCAGGGGAGGGCTACACCTTC.

Only one count was recorded for this clone. The rearrangement joins TRBV6-5 to TRBJ2-5; D assignment may be TRBD1 or TRBD2 (5 bases each). The CDR3 extends over 16 amino acids. Between the trimmed V and J ends, which lost 2 bases and 1 base, there was a span of 14 bases. Germline CDR1 is MNHEY and CDR2 is SVGAGI. The CDR3 sequence: CASSYGTRDVQETQYF. The CDR3 nucleotides are TGTGCCAGCAGTTACGGCACCCGGGACGTCCAAGAGACCCAGTACTTC.

This chain joins TRBV6-5 and TRBJ1-1, with D maybe TRBD1 (5 bases). Germline loops: CDR1 MNHEY, CDR2 SVGAGI. The V and J ends lost 2 bases and 3 bases respectively, with 7 bases between them. The CDR3 has 13 amino acids. The CDR3 nucleotides read TGTGCCAGCAGTTACAGGGGATACACTGAAGCTTTCTTT. Its protein is CASSYRGYTEAFF.

The J gene is TRBJ1-5, the V gene TRBV25-1; D unclear. CDR3 length equals 11 residues. The V gene lost 5 bases and the J gene lost 12 bases, with 11 bases spanning the gap. The germline CDR1 and CDR2 sequences are MGHDK and SYGVNS. CDR3 region: CASSHPKVQHF. DNA for the CDR3: TGTGCCAGCAGTCACCCCAAGGTCCAGCATTTT.

The CDR3 loop is CASSQELGGFPGNTIYF. CDR3 DNA: TGTGCCAGCAGCCAAGAATTAGGGGGATTCCCTGGAAACACCATATATTTT. The chain combines TRBV4-2 with TRBJ1-3; tentatively, D is TRBD1 (6 bases). Germline CDR1 reads LGHNA; CDR2 reads YNFKEQ. V dropped 0 bases and J dropped 2 bases, with 14 bases sitting between them. There are 17 residues in the CDR3.